A single sample is the source of the 24 T cell receptor beta chains below, sequenced in a study of OX40 agonist ivuxolimab in advanced cancers. Sequencing used immunoSEQ multiplex PCR; TCRdb keeps in-frame clones, though not all of them. The sample lists 96,000 or so clones, approximately 84% occurring once. The material was CD4+ or CD8+ T cells sorted from blood, obtained in a trial of the OX40 agonist ivuxolimab. These receptors originate from an adult with an advanced solid tumor such as melanoma, head and neck, liver or kidney cancer.

This chain connects TRBV9 to TRBJ2-3; unclear D gene. V was clipped by 0 bases and J by 2 bases, with 13 bases between them. Looked up from germline, CDR1 is SGDLS and CDR2 is YYNGEE. CDR3 length equals 16 residues. CDR3 in amino acids: CASSVGSALPTDTQYF. The CDR3 coding sequence is TGTGCCAGCAGCGTAGGTTCCGCACTCCCCACAGATACGCAGTATTTT.

The chain carries TRBV18 and TRBJ2-7; D might be TRBD1 (6 bases). Germline V gene data show CDR1 as KGHSH and CDR2 as LQKENI. The CDR3 totals 13 residues. Trimming removed 3 bases from V and 3 bases from J, with 9 bases in between. CDR3 nucleotide sequence: TGTGCCAGCTCACCGGGACAAGTCTACGAGCAGTACTTC. Protein sequence: CASSPGQVYEQYF.

This chain uses TRBV18 with TRBJ1-1; D gene unclear. Germline-derived CDR1 and CDR2 are KGHSH and LQKENI. V was pared by 5 bases and J by 5 bases, with 12 bases between. This CDR3 is 13 amino acids long. The CDR3 sequence: CASSGREGTEAFF. In DNA, the CDR3 is TGTGCCAGCTCAGGCCGGGAAGGGACTGAAGCTTTCTTT.

V usage is TRBV19 and J usage is TRBJ2-3; TRBD2 is a possible D gene (5 bases). CDR1 and CDR2 from the germline V gene are LNHDA and SQIVND (reference sequence). Between the trimmed V and J ends, which lost 3 bases and 2 bases, there was a span of 9 bases. This CDR3 has 14 amino acids. The CDR3 protein is CASSILDYTDTQYF. The CDR3 region has the DNA TGTGCCAGTAGTATTCTAGACTACACAGATACGCAGTATTTT.

The V gene is TRBV2, the J gene TRBJ1-6; D perhaps matches TRBD1 (5 bases). The CDR3 totals 13 residues. The germline V gene encodes CDR1 SNHLY and CDR2 FYNNEI. V was clipped by 6 bases and J by 7 bases, with 10 bases between them. The CDR3 is CASRGRENSPLHF. CDR3 in DNA: TGTGCCAGCAGGGGACGGGAGAATTCACCCCTCCACTTT.

V gene TRBV5-1 combines with J gene TRBJ2-1; D may be TRBD1 or TRBD2 (5 bases each). V dropped 6 bases and J dropped 2 bases, with 12 bases sitting between them. CDR1 SGHRS and CDR2 YFSETQ come from the germline V gene. The CDR3 has 14 residues. CDR3 amino acids: CASNRDPTYNEQFF. The CDR3 coding sequence is TGCGCCAGCAACCGGGACCCTACCTACAATGAGCAGTTCTTC.

The chain has TRBV7-2 and TRBJ1-2; D is unresolved. Germline V CDR1 and CDR2: SGHTA, FQGNSA. The CDR3 is made up of 15 amino acids. V lost 0 bases and J lost 4, with 12 bases in between. This chain's CDR3 is CASSLAGVGFYGYTF. CDR3 DNA: TGTGCCAGCAGCTTAGCCGGGGTGGGGTTCTATGGCTACACCTTC.

The rearrangement joins TRBV7-9 to TRBJ1-5; D is unresolved. The CDR3 has 17 residues. V lost 1 base, J lost 2 bases, and 15 bases lay in between. Germline CDR1 SEHNR, CDR2 FQNEAQ (reference sequence). DNA for the CDR3: TGTGCCAGCAGCTTAGGTAAAGAAGGGTGGGGCAATCAGCCCCAGCATTTT. Translated, it gives CASSLGKEGWGNQPQHF.

V usage is TRBV6-5 and J usage is TRBJ1-1, with a tentative D call TRBD1 (6 bases). The CDR3 is made up of 15 amino acids. The V and J ends lost 5 bases and 1 base respectively, with 14 bases between them. Looked up from germline, CDR1 is MNHEY and CDR2 is SVGAGI. CDR3 residues: CASSLPDSSNTEAFF. The CDR3 DNA is TGTGCCAGCAGTCTCCCGGACAGCTCGAACACTGAAGCTTTCTTT.

V is TRBV5-1 and J is TRBJ1-1; D ambiguous. The germline V and J ends were trimmed by 4 bases and 0 bases, with 16 bases remaining between them. The CDR3 consists of 16 residues. Germline-derived CDR1 and CDR2 are SGHRS and YFSETQ. The CDR3 region has the DNA TGCGCCAGCAGCCCAACTGCGGGCGGGATGAACACTGAAGCTTTCTTT. Translation gives CASSPTAGGMNTEAFF.

This chain joins TRBV5-1 and TRBJ1-6, with 7 bases aligning to TRBD1. Looked up from germline, CDR1 is SGHRS and CDR2 is YFSETQ. This CDR3 is 15 amino acids long. J gave up 6 bases and V 0 bases, and 3 bases lay outside the gene matches. In nucleotides, the CDR3 is TGCGCCAGCAGCTTGGGGGACAGTCTTAATTCACCCCTCCACTTT. Protein: CASSLGDSLNSPLHF.

Turning to this clone: The conserved final phenylalanine or tryptophan is absent from the CDR3, which likely points to a read error. The rearrangement joins TRBV2 to TRBJ1-2, with TRBD1 matching 7 bases. Per germline, CDR1 SNHLY and CDR2 FYNNEI. This CDR3 region has 14 residues. Germline trimming cut 6 bases from V and 4 bases from J; bases unmatched to any gene: 8. The CDR3 here is CASRAGTEIYGYTL. The CDR3 nucleotides read TGTGCCAGCAGAGCCGGGACAGAGATCTATGGCTACACCCTC.

This clone was picked up a small number of times. The chain carries TRBV4-1 and TRBJ2-2; 7 nucleotides align to TRBD2. V trimming: 3 bases; J trimming: 1 base; junction bases outside the gene matches: 8. The CDR3 consists of 17 residues. Germline loops: CDR1 MGHRA, CDR2 YSYEKL. The CDR3 reads CASSHASPGGNTGELFF. DNA of the CDR3: TGCGCCAGCAGCCATGCCTCTCCGGGGGGGAACACCGGGGAGCTGTTTTTT.

This chain links TRBV5-1 with TRBJ2-7, with a tentative D call TRBD1 (6 bases). The length of the CDR3 is 14 residues. Trimming pared 4 bases from V and 2 bases from J, leaving 13 bases between. The germline V gene has CDR1 SGHRS and CDR2 YFSETQ. The CDR3 DNA sequence: TGCGCCAGCAGCCGAACAGGGTCGCCCTACGAGCAGTACTTC. Translation gives CASSRTGSPYEQYF.

This chain connects TRBV9 to TRBJ2-1, with 11 bases aligning to TRBD2. Trimming removed 1 base from V and 0 bases from J; junction bases left unmatched: 6. Germline V gives CDR1 SGDLS, CDR2 YYNGEE. The CDR3 spans 18 residues. CDR3 DNA: TGTGCCAGCAGCGTATCTAGCGGGAGGATGATCTCCTACAATGAGCAGTTCTTC. Protein: CASSVSSGRMISYNEQFF.

This CDR3 is CASSQGDTDTQYF. CDR3 sequence (DNA): TGTGCCAGCAGCCAAGGGGACACAGATACGCAGTATTTT. The chain uses TRBV4-2 and TRBJ2-3, with D unclear. The CDR3 is made up of 13 amino acids. From germline, CDR1 is LGHNA and CDR2 YNFKEQ. The V end was cut by 1 base, the J end by 2 bases, with 4 bases between.

The chain is built from TRBV10-3 and TRBJ1-1; possibly TRBD1 for D (5 bases). CDR1 and CDR2 (germline): ENHRY, SYGVKD. Trimming cost V 7 bases and J 2 bases, with 11 bases left between them. There are 13 residues in the CDR3. DNA of the CDR3: TGTGCCATCAAACGGGGGTTCAACACTGAAGCTTTCTTT. It translates to CAIKRGFNTEAFF.

V gene TRBV7-3 combines with J gene TRBJ2-1; tentatively, D is TRBD2 (5 bases). The CDR3 is 17 amino acids. Trimming removed 1 base from V and 7 bases from J, with 20 bases in between. Per germline, CDR1 SGHTA and CDR2 FQGTGA. The CDR3: CASSLSLGAPNGNEQFF. The DNA of the CDR3 is TGTGCCAGCAGCTTAAGCCTGGGAGCCCCTAATGGGAATGAGCAGTTCTTC.

The gene calls are TRBV29-1 and TRBJ1-2; no reliable D call. The CDR3 consists of 12 residues. Germline-derived CDR1 and CDR2 are SQVTM and ANQGSEA. V gave up 2 bases and J gave up 7 bases, with 11 bases separating them. The CDR3 DNA reads TGCAGCGTTGAATTGTTACGCTTTGGCTACACCTTC. Translation: CSVELLRFGYTF.

V gene TRBV28 combines with J gene TRBJ1-1; tentative D call: TRBD1 (6 bases). The CDR3 is 13 amino acids. Germline CDR1 and CDR2: MDHEN and SYDVKM. Trimming shortened V by 6 bases and J by 1 base, and 9 bases separated the two germline ends. In DNA, the CDR3 is TGTGCCAGCAGCAGACAGGCGAACACTGAAGCTTTCTTT. Amino acids: CASSRQANTEAFF. Looking up the rest from reference TRBV28 and TRBJ1-1 gives the full variable domain: DVKVTQSSRYLVKRTGEKVFLECVQDMDHENMFWYRQDPGLGLRLIYFSYDVKMKEKGDIPEGYSVSREKKERFSLILESASTNQTSMYLCASSRQANTEAFFGQGTRLTVV.

This clone has just one count. The chain uses TRBV7-9 and TRBJ1-5, with a tentative D call TRBD1 (5 bases). This CDR3 contains 15 residues. The V gene lost 5 bases and the J gene lost 4 bases, with 15 bases spanning the gap. Looked up from germline, CDR1 is SEHNR and CDR2 is FQNEAQ (reference sequence). Here the CDR3 reads CASSPIRGENQPQHF. CDR3 DNA: TGTGCCAGCAGCCCCATCCGGGGGGAGAATCAGCCCCAGCATTTT.

The V call is TRBV7-2, the J call TRBJ2-2; 8 nucleotides match TRBD2. Germline CDR1 is SGHTA and CDR2 is FQGNSA. The V gene end was trimmed by 11 bases and the J gene end by 2 bases; junction bases not matched to a gene: 10. This CDR3 has 15 residues. This CDR3 is CASEAGGRNTGELFF. For the CDR3, the DNA is TGTGCCTCAGAGGCGGGAGGACGAAACACCGGGGAGCTGTTTTTT.

The gene calls are TRBV4-1 and TRBJ2-7, with D perhaps TRBD2 (5 bases). Germline V gene data show CDR1 as MGHRA and CDR2 as YSYEKL. The CDR3 length is 14 residues. Trimming left V 1 base short and J 4 bases short, with 11 bases between. The CDR3 DNA sequence: TGCGCCAGCAGCCAAGGGTCCTCGGGGTACGAGCAGTACTTC. It encodes CASSQGSSGYEQYF.

CDR3 DNA sequence: TGTGCCAGCAGTGAACGACTTTTAGGGTATGGCTACACCTTC. Protein: CASSERLLGYGYTF. The genes are TRBV2 and TRBJ1-2; D is unclear. Deletions cut 2 bases from V and 5 bases from J, with 12 bases between. The CDR3 consists of 14 residues. CDR1 and CDR2 (germline): SNHLY, FYNNEI.